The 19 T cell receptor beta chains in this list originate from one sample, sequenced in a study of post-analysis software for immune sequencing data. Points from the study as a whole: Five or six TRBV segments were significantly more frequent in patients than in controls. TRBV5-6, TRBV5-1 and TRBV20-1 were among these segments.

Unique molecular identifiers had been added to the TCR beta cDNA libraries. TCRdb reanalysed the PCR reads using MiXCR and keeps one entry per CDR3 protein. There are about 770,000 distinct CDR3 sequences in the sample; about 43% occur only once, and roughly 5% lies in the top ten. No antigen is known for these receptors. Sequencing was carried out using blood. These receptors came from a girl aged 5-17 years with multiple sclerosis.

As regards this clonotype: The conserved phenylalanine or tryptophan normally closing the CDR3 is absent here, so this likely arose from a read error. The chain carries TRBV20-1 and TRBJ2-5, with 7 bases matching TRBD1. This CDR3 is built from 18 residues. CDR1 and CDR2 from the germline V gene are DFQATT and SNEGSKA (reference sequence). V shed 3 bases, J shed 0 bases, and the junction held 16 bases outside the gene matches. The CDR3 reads CSASPRLRQGVYQETQYC. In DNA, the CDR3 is TGCAGTGCTAGCCCCAGGTTACGACAGGGTGTGTACCAAGAGACCCAGTACTGC.

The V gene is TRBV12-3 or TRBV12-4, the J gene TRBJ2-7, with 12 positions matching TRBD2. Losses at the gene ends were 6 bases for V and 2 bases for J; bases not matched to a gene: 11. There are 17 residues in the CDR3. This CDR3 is CASSRLAGEGTPYEQYF. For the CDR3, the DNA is TGTGCCAGCAGCCGACTAGCGGGAGAGGGGACCCCCTACGAGCAGTACTTC.

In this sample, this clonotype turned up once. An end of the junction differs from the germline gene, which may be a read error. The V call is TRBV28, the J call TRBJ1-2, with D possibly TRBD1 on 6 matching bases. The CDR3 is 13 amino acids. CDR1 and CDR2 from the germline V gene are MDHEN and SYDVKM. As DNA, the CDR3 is TGTGCCAGCAGTTCTCCGGGGGTTGGGGGCTGCACCTTC. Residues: CASSSPGVGGCTF.

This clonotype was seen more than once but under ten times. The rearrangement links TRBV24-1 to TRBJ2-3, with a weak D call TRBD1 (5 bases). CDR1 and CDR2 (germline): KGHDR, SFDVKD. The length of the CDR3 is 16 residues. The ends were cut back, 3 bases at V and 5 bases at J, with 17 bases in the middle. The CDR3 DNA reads TGTGCCACCAGTGATACACAAAGAGTCACAGGAGATACGCAGTATTTT. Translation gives CATSDTQRVTGDTQYF.

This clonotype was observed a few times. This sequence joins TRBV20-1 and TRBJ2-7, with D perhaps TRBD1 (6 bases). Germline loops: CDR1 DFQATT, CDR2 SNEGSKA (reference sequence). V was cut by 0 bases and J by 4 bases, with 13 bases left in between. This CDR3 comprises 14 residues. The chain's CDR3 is CSARDRDTVYEQYF. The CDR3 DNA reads TGCAGTGCTAGAGATCGGGACACGGTTTACGAGCAGTACTTC.

CDR3 region: CASSLALGLSGANVLTF. For the CDR3, the DNA is TGTGCCAGCAGCTTAGCTCTGGGTCTCTCTGGGGCCAACGTCCTGACTTTC. The chain recombines TRBV11-3 with TRBJ2-6; D remains unclear. With 1 base removed from V and 0 bases from J, the gap between germline ends came to 10 bases. The CDR3 sequence is 17 residues long. In germline, CDR1 is SGHNT, CDR2 YENEEA.

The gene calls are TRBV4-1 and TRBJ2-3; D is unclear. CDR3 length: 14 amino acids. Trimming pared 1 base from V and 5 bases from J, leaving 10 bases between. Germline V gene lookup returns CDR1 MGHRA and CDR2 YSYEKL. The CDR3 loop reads CASSQVLIEDTQYF. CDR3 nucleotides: TGCGCCAGCAGCCAAGTCCTTATTGAAGATACGCAGTATTTT.

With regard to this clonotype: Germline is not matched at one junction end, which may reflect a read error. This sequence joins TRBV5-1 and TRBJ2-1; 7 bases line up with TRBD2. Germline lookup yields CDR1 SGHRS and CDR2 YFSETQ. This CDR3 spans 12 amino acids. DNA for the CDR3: TGCGCCAGCAGCAGCGGGGCCAATGAGCGGTTCTTC. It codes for CASSSGANERFF.

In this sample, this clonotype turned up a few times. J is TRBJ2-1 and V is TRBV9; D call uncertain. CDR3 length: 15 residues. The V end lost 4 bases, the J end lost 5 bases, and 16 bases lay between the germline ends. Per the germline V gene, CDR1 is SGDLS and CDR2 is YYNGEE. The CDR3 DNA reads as TGTGCCAGCAGCCTCCCATCTGACGGCAACAATGAGCAGTTCTTC. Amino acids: CASSLPSDGNNEQFF. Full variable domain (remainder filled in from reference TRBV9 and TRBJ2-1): DSGVTQTPKHLITATGQRVTLRCSPRSGDLSVYWYQQSLDQGLQFLIQYYNGEERAKGNILERFSAQQFPDLHSELNLSSLELGDSALYFCASSLPSDGNNEQFFGPGTRLTVL.

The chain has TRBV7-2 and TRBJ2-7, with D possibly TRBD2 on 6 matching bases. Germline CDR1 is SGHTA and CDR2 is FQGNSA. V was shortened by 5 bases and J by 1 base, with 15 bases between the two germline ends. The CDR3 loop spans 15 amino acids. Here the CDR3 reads CASSQTGEFSYEQYF. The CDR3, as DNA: TGTGCCAGCAGCCAGACGGGGGAATTTTCCTACGAGCAGTACTTC. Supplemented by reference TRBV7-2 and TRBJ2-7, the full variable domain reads GAGVSQSPSNKVTEKGKDVELRCDPISGHTALYWYRQSLGQGLEFLIYFQGNSAPDKSGLPSDRFSAERTGGSVSTLTIQRTQQEDSAVYLCASSQTGEFSYEQYFGPGTRLTVT.

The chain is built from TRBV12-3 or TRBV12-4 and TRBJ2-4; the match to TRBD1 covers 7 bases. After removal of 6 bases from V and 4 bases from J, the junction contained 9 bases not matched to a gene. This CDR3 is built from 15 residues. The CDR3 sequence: CASSPRTGQKNIQYF. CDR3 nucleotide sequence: TGTGCCAGCAGCCCAAGGACAGGACAGAAAAACATTCAGTACTTC.

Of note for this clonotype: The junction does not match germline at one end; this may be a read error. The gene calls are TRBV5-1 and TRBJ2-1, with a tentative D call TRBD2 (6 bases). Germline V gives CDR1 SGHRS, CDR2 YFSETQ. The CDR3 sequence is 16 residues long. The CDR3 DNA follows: TGCGCCAGCAGCTTGGTGGGAGCGGGCTCCTGCAATGAGCAGTTCTTC. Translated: CASSLVGAGSCNEQFF.

CDR3 residues: CASSQERWTGLYGYTF. Here the CDR3 DNA reads TGCGCCAGCAGCCAAGAGAGGTGGACAGGACTCTATGGCTACACCTTC. This chain links TRBV4-3 with TRBJ1-2; 7 nucleotides line up with TRBD1. This CDR3 has 16 residues. CDR1 and CDR2 (germline): LGHNA, YSLEER. After removal of 0 bases from V and 4 bases from J, the junction contained 8 bases not matched to a gene.

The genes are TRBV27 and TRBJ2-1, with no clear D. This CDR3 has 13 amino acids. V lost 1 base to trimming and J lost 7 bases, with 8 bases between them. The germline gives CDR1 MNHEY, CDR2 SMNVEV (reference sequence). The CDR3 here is CASSLFKFNEQFF. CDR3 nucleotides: TGTGCCAGCAGTTTATTTAAATTTAATGAGCAGTTCTTC.

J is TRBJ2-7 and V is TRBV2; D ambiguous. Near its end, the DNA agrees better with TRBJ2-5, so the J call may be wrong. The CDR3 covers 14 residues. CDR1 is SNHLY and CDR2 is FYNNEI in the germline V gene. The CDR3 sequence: CASSESLVGETQYF. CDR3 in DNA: TGTGCCAGCAGTGAGTCGCTAGTTGGAGAGACCCAGTACTTC.

For the CDR3, the DNA is TGTGCCAGCAGTACCGTTGGGGGGTGTGGGTGGGAGACCCAGTACTTC. It encodes CASSTVGGCGWETQYF. The chain is built from TRBV6-5 and TRBJ2-5; possibly TRBD2 for D (6 bases). V lost 5 bases and J 5 bases, leaving 21 bases between the germline ends. CDR3 size: 16 residues. Germline V lookup: CDR1 MNHEY, CDR2 SVGAGI.

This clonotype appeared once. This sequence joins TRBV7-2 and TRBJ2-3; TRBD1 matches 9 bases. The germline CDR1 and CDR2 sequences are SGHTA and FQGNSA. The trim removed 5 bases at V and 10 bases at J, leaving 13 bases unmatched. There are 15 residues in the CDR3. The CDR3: CASSPGTGGLRPQYF. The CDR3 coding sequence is TGTGCCAGCAGCCCCGGCACAGGGGGCCTACGGCCGCAGTATTTT.

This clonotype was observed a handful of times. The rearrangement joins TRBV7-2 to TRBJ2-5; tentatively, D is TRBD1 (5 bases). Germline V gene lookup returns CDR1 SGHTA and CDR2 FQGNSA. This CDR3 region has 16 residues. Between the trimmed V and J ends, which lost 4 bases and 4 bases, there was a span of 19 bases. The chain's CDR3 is CASSSALGAQAETQYF. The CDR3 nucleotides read TGTGCCAGCAGCTCGGCCTTAGGGGCCCAAGCAGAGACCCAGTACTTC.

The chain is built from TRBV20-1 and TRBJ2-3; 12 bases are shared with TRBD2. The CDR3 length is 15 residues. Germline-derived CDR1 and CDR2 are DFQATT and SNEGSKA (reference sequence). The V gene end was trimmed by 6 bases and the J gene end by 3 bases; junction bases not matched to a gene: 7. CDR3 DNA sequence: TGCAGTGCCAACGGACTAGCGGGACAAACAGATACGCAGTATTTT. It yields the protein CSANGLAGQTDTQYF.